The 32 T cell receptor beta chains presented below share a single source sample, sequenced in a study of CD8+CD57+ T cells in acquired aplastic anemia. Profiling that covered TCR beta VDJ and CDR3 relied on genomic DNA as its template. One entry per CDR3 protein, called by TCRdb with MiXCR from the reads. This sample carries 150,000 or so distinct CDR3 sequences, roughly 49% of them seen once, and the ten largest clones take about 12%. CD8+CD57+ cell expansion, shown by flow cytometry, had occurred in the patients selected for sequencing. The specimen was sorted CD4+, CD8+, or CD8+CD57+ T cells (not recorded which) from PBMCs. These receptors were collected from a human donor with aplastic anemia.

The chain uses TRBV10-3 and TRBJ2-7; possibly TRBD1 for D (5 bases). V lost 5 bases and J lost 0, with 23 bases in between. This CDR3 contains 18 residues. Germline assignment: CDR1 ENHRY and CDR2 SYGVKD. For the CDR3, the DNA is TGTGCCATCAGTTACCTTCCTGCTACAGGTCTGAGCTCCTACGAGCAGTACTTC. This gives the protein CAISYLPATGLSSYEQYF.

The table lists this clonotype with many counts. The chain employs TRBV5-1 and TRBJ2-2; a possible D gene is TRBD1 (6 bases). V lost 6 bases and J 6 bases, leaving 12 bases between the germline ends. This CDR3 is 13 amino acids long. Germline CDR1 is SGHRS and CDR2 is YFSETQ. DNA of the CDR3: TGCGCCAGCACCCCGGCAGGGGCCGGGGAGCTGTTTTTT. Translation gives CASTPAGAGELFF.

This clonotype occurred many times. This chain uses TRBV12-3 or TRBV12-4 with TRBJ2-5; D possibly corresponds to TRBD1 (6 bases). V was trimmed by 5 bases and J by 3 bases, leaving 16 bases between them. The CDR3 sequence is 15 residues long. The CDR3 loop reads CASSPHRESEETQYF. The CDR3 bases are TGTGCCAGCAGTCCCCACAGGGAGAGTGAAGAGACCCAGTACTTC.

This clonotype was counted many times. The chain uses TRBV4-3 and TRBJ1-3; D is unresolved. Trimming took off 1 base at V and 0 bases at J, with 10 bases between the two ends. The CDR3 spans 16 residues. Germline V gene lookup returns CDR1 LGHNA and CDR2 YSLEER. CDR3 region: CASSQAWMSSGNTIYF. CDR3 sequence (DNA): TGCGCCAGCAGCCAAGCTTGGATGAGCTCTGGAAACACCATATATTTT.

V gene TRBV20-1 combines with J gene TRBJ2-5; D call uncertain. The CDR3 totals 13 residues. Trimming took 7 bases from V and 0 from J, leaving 12 bases between them. The germline CDR1 and CDR2 sequences are DFQATT and SNEGSKA (reference sequence). The DNA of the CDR3 is TGCAGTGGAGGTCCCCTGTACCAAGAGACCCAGTACTTC. It translates to CSGGPLYQETQYF.

This clonotype was counted only a few times. The rearrangement uses TRBV27 and TRBJ2-3, with 7 bases that match TRBD1. V was clipped by 3 bases and J by 3 bases; unmatched bases: 9. The length of the CDR3 is 16 residues. CDR1 is MNHEY and CDR2 is SMNVEV in the germline V gene (reference sequence). The DNA of the CDR3 is TGTGCCAGCAGTTTCGTGAGGGGGCTATCGACAGATACGCAGTATTTT. Translating gives CASSFVRGLSTDTQYF.

In this sample, this clonotype turned up once. The junction differs from germline at one of its ends, possibly a read error. The chain couples TRBV10-3 to TRBJ2-7; D is perhaps TRBD1 (5 bases). The CDR3 runs to 14 residues. CDR1 is ENHRY and CDR2 is SYGVKD in the germline V gene. This chain's CDR3 is CASSTHRISYEQYF. The CDR3, as DNA: TGTGCCAGCAGTACTCACAGGATTTCCTACGAGCAGTACTTC.

The J gene is TRBJ1-6, the V gene TRBV7-2; TRBD1 matches at 7 bases. V gave up 3 bases and J gave up 7 bases; unmatched junction bases: 6. This CDR3 region has 15 residues. CDR1 is SGHTA, CDR2 FQGNSA, per germline. In nucleotides, the CDR3 is TGTGCCAGCAGCTTGGGGGACAGTCGGAATTCACCCCTCCACTTT. This gives the protein CASSLGDSRNSPLHF. The variable domain in full, completed from reference TRBV7-2 and TRBJ1-6, reads GAGVSQSPSNKVTEKGKDVELRCDPISGHTALYWYRQSLGQGLEFLIYFQGNSAPDKSGLPSDRFSAERTGGSVSTLTIQRTQQEDSAVYLCASSLGDSRNSPLHFGNGTRLTVT.

The V and J genes are TRBV19 and TRBJ2-7, with 9 positions matching TRBD1. Germline assignment: CDR1 LNHDA and CDR2 SQIVND (reference sequence). Trimming took 8 bases from V and 2 from J; bases not matched to a gene: 10. This CDR3 region has 15 residues. In DNA form, the CDR3 reads TGTGCCAGTGGCCCCGTGGGACAGGGACCCTACGAGCAGTACTTC. Translating it yields CASGPVGQGPYEQYF.

This sequence joins TRBV7-6 and TRBJ1-5; D not certain. The CDR3 length is 14 residues. Germline CDR1 reads SGHVS; CDR2 reads FNYEAQ. The V end lost 4 bases, the J end lost 6 bases, and 13 bases lay between the germline ends. CDR3 sequence (DNA): TGTGCCAGCAGCTACAGCTCGTCCGGTCAGCCCCAGCATTTT. Its translation: CASSYSSSGQPQHF. The full variable domain, with the rest looked up from reference TRBV7-6 and TRBJ1-5, is GAGVSQSPRYKVTKRGQDVALRCDPISGHVSLYWYRQALGQGPEFLTYFNYEAQQDKSGLPNDRFSAERPEGSISTLTIQRTEQRDSAMYRCASSYSSSGQPQHFGDGTRLSIL.

This clonotype has more than one count but fewer than ten. This may be a read error, as it is one base from a much larger clone. The chain links TRBV27 to TRBJ1-6; no firm D call. Trimming shortened V by 5 bases and J by 7 bases, and 15 bases separated the two germline ends. The CDR3 is 15 residues long. Germline values: CDR1 MNHEY, CDR2 SMNVEV (reference sequence). The CDR3: CASSPKGIVNSPLHF. CDR3 nucleotides: TGTGCCAGCAGTCCTAAAGGGATAGTGAATTCACCCCTCCACTTT.

The V and J genes are TRBV10-3 and TRBJ2-3; weak D call: TRBD1 (5 bases). CDR1 is ENHRY and CDR2 is SYGVKD in the germline V gene. The CDR3 is 13 residues long. V was cut by 8 bases and J by 5 bases, with 14 bases left in between. The CDR3 sequence is CAISIGDRDTQYF. DNA for the CDR3: TGTGCCATCTCAATAGGGGATCGAGATACGCAGTATTTT.

This clonotype showed up many times. V usage is TRBV12-3 or TRBV12-4 and J usage is TRBJ1-2; a weak D match, TRBD1 (5 bases). The CDR3 is made up of 13 amino acids. Trimming took off 2 bases at V and 8 bases at J, with 12 bases between the two ends. The CDR3 nucleotides read TGTGCCAGCAGTTTAAAGGCAGGGAGGGGCTACACCTTC. It codes for CASSLKAGRGYTF.

This clonotype appeared once. The rearrangement uses TRBV20-1 and TRBJ1-1; D remains ambiguous. This CDR3 contains 15 residues. Trimming cost V 0 bases and J 11 bases, with 22 bases left between them. Germline loops: CDR1 DFQATT, CDR2 SNEGSKA (reference sequence). Written as DNA, the CDR3 is TGCAGTGCTAGAGATCTGAGCACCGGTCCGGTGAACGCTTTCTTT. It is translated as CSARDLSTGPVNAFF.

CDR3 sequence: CASTGTETGELFF. The CDR3 DNA reads as TGTGCCAGCACTGGGACAGAGACCGGGGAGCTGTTTTTT. V is TRBV7-9 and J is TRBJ2-2; TRBD1 matches 7 bases. Trimming removed 7 bases from V and 5 bases from J; junction bases left unmatched: 4. Germline V gene sequence: CDR1 SEHNR, CDR2 FQNEAQ (reference sequence). This CDR3 contains 13 residues.

The genes are TRBV2 and TRBJ1-5, with 7 bases aligning to TRBD1. Germline trimming cut 6 bases from V and 6 bases from J; bases unmatched to any gene: 8. Germline V gene data show CDR1 as SNHLY and CDR2 as FYNNEI. The CDR3 has 14 amino acids. The CDR3 spells CASSPDRVGQPQHF. CDR3 bases: TGTGCCAGCAGCCCCGACAGGGTCGGTCAGCCCCAGCATTTT.

The V call is TRBV10-3, the J call TRBJ1-2; perhaps TRBD1 as D (6 bases). The germline V and J ends were trimmed by 7 bases and 4 bases, with 13 bases remaining between them. In germline, CDR1 is ENHRY, CDR2 SYGVKD. The CDR3 totals 13 residues. The CDR3, as DNA: TGTGCCATCAACGTCGACAGGCTCTATGGCTACACCTTC. Translation gives CAINVDRLYGYTF.

This rearrangement joins TRBV29-1 to TRBJ1-2; D is ambiguous. CDR3 length equals 12 residues. Germline assignment: CDR1 SQVTM and CDR2 ANQGSEA. Trimming shortened V by 4 bases and J by 2 bases, and 8 bases separated the two germline ends. The CDR3 coding sequence is TGCAGCGTTGCTGGCAGGAACTATGGCTACACCTTC. This gives the protein CSVAGRNYGYTF.

In this sample, this clonotype turned up once. The V gene is TRBV24-1, the J gene TRBJ1-1; D is perhaps TRBD1 (5 bases). The CDR3 consists of 13 residues. Germline CDR1 reads KGHDR; CDR2 reads SFDVKD. Trimming left V 11 bases short and J 4 bases short, with 16 bases between. The CDR3: CASSPRVSTEAFF. The CDR3 bases are TGTGCCAGCAGCCCCAGGGTGAGCACTGAAGCTTTCTTT.

This chain uses TRBV27 with TRBJ2-1; perhaps TRBD1 as D (5 bases). The germline V gene has CDR1 MNHEY and CDR2 SMNVEV (reference sequence). The length of the CDR3 is 13 residues. Trimming pared 4 bases from V and 4 bases from J, leaving 8 bases between. CDR3 loop: CASSWGDYNEQFF. CDR3 nucleotides: TGTGCCAGCAGTTGGGGCGATTACAATGAGCAGTTCTTC.

This clonotype came up many times. The J gene is TRBJ1-1, the V gene TRBV12-3 or TRBV12-4, with a tentative D call TRBD1 (5 bases). V gave up 7 bases and J gave up 5 bases, with 14 bases separating them. This CDR3 region has 13 residues. CDR3 in DNA: TGTGCCAGCAAGCATCTGGGGGGAACTGAAGCTTTCTTT. It codes for CASKHLGGTEAFF.

This clonotype was observed a handful of times. The chain carries TRBV2 and TRBJ2-3; D is perhaps TRBD2 (5 bases). The V gene lost 9 bases and the J gene lost 2 bases, with 12 bases spanning the gap. Germline values: CDR1 SNHLY, CDR2 FYNNEI. The CDR3 runs to 13 residues. For the CDR3, the DNA is TGTGCCAGTACTAGAGCAGTCACAGATACGCAGTATTTT. It codes for CASTRAVTDTQYF.

V and J are TRBV7-8 and TRBJ2-2; TRBD2 aligns across 12 bases. Germline loops: CDR1 SGHVS, CDR2 FQNEAQ. This CDR3 has 16 amino acids. V shed 3 bases and J 3 bases; nucleotides not matched to a gene: 2. The CDR3 nucleotides read TGTGCCAGCAGCTTTAGGACTAGCGGGGACACCGGGGAGCTGTTTTTT. Amino acid sequence: CASSFRTSGDTGELFF.

The chain couples TRBV29-1 to TRBJ1-2; possibly TRBD1 for D (5 bases). Germline V gene lookup returns CDR1 SQVTM and CDR2 ANQGSEA. The CDR3 length is 13 residues. Trimming took off 2 bases at V and 11 bases at J, with 18 bases between the two ends. The CDR3 coding sequence is TGCAGCGTTGAACGGGGCCCCCGCGAAGAATACACCTTC. Encoded protein: CSVERGPREEYTF. The full variable domain, in which reference TRBV29-1 and TRBJ1-2 provide the parts outside the CDR3, is SAVISQKPSRDICQRGTSLTIQCQVDSQVTMMFWYRQQPGQSLTLIATANQGSEATYESGFVIDKFPISRPNLTFSTLTVSNMSPEDSSIYLCSVERGPREEYTFGSGTRLTVV.

In this sample, this clonotype turned up a few times. The chain carries TRBV7-9 and TRBJ2-5; unclear D gene. V was pared by 2 bases and J by 3 bases, with 4 bases between. The germline V gene encodes CDR1 SEHNR and CDR2 FQNEAQ (reference sequence). The CDR3 contains 12 residues. The CDR3 region has the DNA TGTGCCAGCAGCTTAAAGGAAGAGACCCAGTACTTC. Translating it yields CASSLKEETQYF.

The chain has TRBV7-8 and TRBJ2-7; 7 bases are shared with TRBD1. CDR3 length: 13 amino acids. V gave up 4 bases and J gave up 6 bases; unmatched junction bases: 6. The germline gives CDR1 SGHVS, CDR2 FQNEAQ. The CDR3 here is CASSSTDRAEQYF. In DNA form, the CDR3 reads TGTGCCAGCAGCTCGACTGACAGGGCCGAGCAGTACTTC.

The genes are TRBV19 and TRBJ1-1; D possibly corresponds to TRBD1 (6 bases). CDR3 length equals 13 residues. V was cut by 7 bases and J by 3 bases, with 12 bases left in between. Germline CDR1 and CDR2: LNHDA and SQIVND (reference sequence). CDR3 sequence: CASTIGGDTEAFF. The CDR3 DNA is TGTGCCAGTACCATAGGGGGGGACACTGAAGCTTTCTTT.

This clonotype has only a few counts. The V and J genes are TRBV15 and TRBJ1-4; D is unresolved. The V end was cut by 5 bases, the J end by 5 bases, with 6 bases between. CDR3 length: 12 residues. The V gene's germline CDR1 is LNHNV and CDR2 YYDKDF (reference sequence). The CDR3 reads CATSRPNEKLFF. The CDR3 DNA reads as TGTGCCACCAGCCGACCCAATGAAAAACTGTTTTTT.

This clonotype was observed many times. The V call is TRBV14, the J call TRBJ2-6; 9 bases fit TRBD1. This CDR3 is built from 17 residues. CDR1 is SGHDN and CDR2 is FVKESK in the germline V gene. J lost 2 bases, V lost 4 bases, and 6 bases had no gene match. The chain's CDR3 is CASSRKTGGTGANVLTF. DNA for the CDR3: TGTGCCAGCAGCCGAAAGACAGGGGGGACTGGGGCCAACGTCCTGACTTTC.

About this clonotype: This clone may be a read error of a much larger clone one base away. The chain has TRBV6-2 or TRBV6-3 and TRBJ2-7, with D possibly TRBD2 on 5 matching bases. The CDR3 has 12 residues. Germline CDR1 and CDR2: MNHEY and SVGEGT. Trimming took 6 bases from V and 6 from J, leaving 12 bases between them. The CDR3 loop is CASSPGFPEQYF. In nucleotides, the CDR3 is TGTGCCAGCAGCCCGGGATTTCCCGAGCAGTACTTC.

This clonotype was picked up many times. V and J are TRBV9 and TRBJ2-7; 10 nucleotides align to TRBD2. The CDR3 has 17 residues. Germline CDR1 SGDLS, CDR2 YYNGEE. J lost 5 bases, V lost 4 bases, and 15 bases had no gene match. In DNA, the CDR3 is TGTGCCAGCAGCCCCACCCCCCTACTAGCGGGGTTGAACGAGCAGTACTTC. This encodes CASSPTPLLAGLNEQYF.

This chain connects TRBV2 to TRBJ1-1; 9 nucleotides agree with TRBD1. Germline CDR1 and CDR2: SNHLY and FYNNEI. Losses at the gene ends were 6 bases for V and 1 base for J; bases not matched to a gene: 6. The CDR3 totals 15 residues. The CDR3 region is CASSRDREKNTEAFF. CDR3 nucleotides: TGTGCCAGCAGCAGGGACAGGGAGAAGAACACTGAAGCTTTCTTT. Supplemented by reference TRBV2 and TRBJ1-1, the full variable domain reads EPEVTQTPSHQVTQMGQEVILRCVPISNHLYFYWYRQILGQKVEFLVSFYNNEISEKSEIFDDQFSVERPDGSNFTLKIRSTKLEDSAMYFCASSRDREKNTEAFFGQGTRLTVV.